Following are 3 T cell receptor beta chains from one sample sequenced in a study of T cells in Graves' hyperthyroidism and ophthalmopathy. Amplification yielded TCR beta CDR3 regions, with RNA transcripts as the source. The HTBI primer set served for first-round RT-PCR of the TCR CDR3. TCRdb analysed the multiplex PCR reads with MiXCR anew, one entry per CDR3 protein. This repertoire shows approximately 600,000 distinct CDR3 sequences, over 12% found once; its top ten account for approximately 4.2%. Sequences were obtained from blood. The receptors shown here come from a woman aged 40 to 55 with Graves' ophthalmopathy.

This clonotype was recorded many times. The V call is TRBV19, the J call TRBJ1-5, with TRBD1 identical over 10 bases. V was pared by 3 bases and J by 2 bases, with 4 bases of the junction left unmatched. In germline, CDR1 is LNHDA, CDR2 SQIVND (reference sequence). CDR3 length: 16 amino acids. This chain's CDR3 is CASSMVGTGGNQPQHF. The CDR3 DNA reads TGTGCCAGTAGTATGGTCGGGACAGGGGGCAATCAGCCCCAGCATTTT.

The chain employs TRBV29-1 and TRBJ2-5, with 9 bases aligning to TRBD2. V shed 3 bases, J shed 0 bases, and the junction held 8 bases outside the gene matches. Per germline, CDR1 SQVTM and CDR2 ANQGSEA. The CDR3 runs 16 residues. The CDR3 region is CSVELAASGDQETQYF. Here the CDR3 DNA reads TGCAGCGTTGAGTTGGCGGCTAGCGGGGACCAAGAGACCCAGTACTTC.

Worth noting for this clonotype: One end of the junction is discordant with germline, which a read error may explain. The chain has TRBV6-1 and TRBJ2-7; 9 bases are shared with TRBD1. This CDR3 contains 15 residues. Germline assignment: CDR1 MNHNS and CDR2 SASEGT. The CDR3 sequence: CAGRSTGTGLGEQYF. As DNA, the CDR3 is TGTGCCGGCAGGTCCACCGGGACAGGGTTGGGCGAGCAGTACTTC.